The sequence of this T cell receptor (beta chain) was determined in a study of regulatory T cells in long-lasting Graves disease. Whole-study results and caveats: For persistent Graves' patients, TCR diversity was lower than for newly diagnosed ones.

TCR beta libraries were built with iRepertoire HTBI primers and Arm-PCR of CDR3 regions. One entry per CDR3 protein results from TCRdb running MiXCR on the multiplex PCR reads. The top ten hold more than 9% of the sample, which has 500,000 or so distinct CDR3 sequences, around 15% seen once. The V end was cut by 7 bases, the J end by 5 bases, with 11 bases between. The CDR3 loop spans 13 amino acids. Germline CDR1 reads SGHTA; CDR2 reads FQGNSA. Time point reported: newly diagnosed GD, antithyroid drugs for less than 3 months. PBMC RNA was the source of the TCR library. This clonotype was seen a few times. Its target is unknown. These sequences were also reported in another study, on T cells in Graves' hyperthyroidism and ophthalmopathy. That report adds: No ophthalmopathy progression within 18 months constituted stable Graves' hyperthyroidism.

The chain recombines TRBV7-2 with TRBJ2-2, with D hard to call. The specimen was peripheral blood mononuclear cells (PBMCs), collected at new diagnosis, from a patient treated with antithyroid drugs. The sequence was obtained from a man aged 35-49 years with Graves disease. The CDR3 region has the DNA TGTGCCAGCAAACGACCGGATACCGGGGAGCTGTTTTTT. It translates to CASKRPDTGELFF.